Each of the 21 T cell receptor beta chains below was sequenced from the same sample in a study of blood T cell repertoires in COVID-19. TCRdb's table, derived via immunoSEQ multiplex PCR, lists solely in-frame clones and lacks some. The sample holds 72,000 or so clones, roughly nine tenths seen once. Sequencing was carried out using peripheral blood. The receptors originated from a woman aged 55-69 years with acute or convalescent COVID-19.

This rearrangement joins TRBV5-1 to TRBJ2-6; D is perhaps TRBD1 (5 bases). V was shortened by 0 bases and J by 2 bases, with 15 bases between the two germline ends. The CDR3 totals 18 residues. Germline V gives CDR1 SGHRS, CDR2 YFSETQ. This chain's CDR3 is CASSLDRQFGAGANVLTF. The CDR3 coding sequence is TGCGCCAGCAGCTTGGACAGACAGTTTGGGGCTGGGGCCAACGTCCTGACTTTC.

The chain carries TRBV19 and TRBJ2-2, with a weak D call TRBD2 (6 bases). Germline V gene data show CDR1 as LNHDA and CDR2 as SQIVND (reference sequence). This CDR3 has 15 amino acids. Trimming shortened V by 10 bases and J by 5 bases, and 20 bases separated the two germline ends. CDR3 DNA: TGTGCCACCTGTGCGCGGGACCGCACTACCGGGGAGCTGTTTTTT. Protein sequence: CATCARDRTTGELFF. The full variable domain, in which reference TRBV19 and TRBJ2-2 provide the parts outside the CDR3, is DGGITQSPKYLFRKEGQNVTLSCEQNLNHDAMYWYRQDPGQGLRLIYYSQIVNDFQKGDIAEGYSVSREKKESFPLTVTSAQKNPTAFYLCATCARDRTTGELFFGEGSRLTVL.

The chain joins TRBV9 to TRBJ2-3; 10 nucleotides align to TRBD2. CDR1 SGDLS and CDR2 YYNGEE come from the germline V gene. This CDR3 contains 20 residues. Trimming took 3 bases from V and 3 from J; bases not matched to a gene: 19. The CDR3 nucleotides read TGTGCCAGCAGCGCCCCTACCATAGCGGGGGGCCCGTTAGGGACAGATACGCAGTATTTT. This translates into CASSAPTIAGGPLGTDTQYF.

V usage is TRBV19 and J usage is TRBJ1-1; possibly TRBD1 for D (6 bases). Trimming removed 2 bases from V and 4 bases from J, with 20 bases in between. This CDR3 contains 17 residues. Germline CDR1 reads LNHDA; CDR2 reads SQIVND (reference sequence). The CDR3 sequence: CASSIRTTSGGPTEAFF. The CDR3 region has the DNA TGTGCCAGTAGTATACGGACAACGAGCGGGGGCCCCACTGAAGCTTTCTTT.

The CDR3 DNA reads as TGTGCCAGCAGTGACGGGACTAGTCGTCCCGAAGAGACCCAGTACTTC. Amino acids: CASSDGTSRPEETQYF. The chain carries TRBV2 and TRBJ2-5; the match to TRBD2 covers 8 bases. Germline lookup yields CDR1 SNHLY and CDR2 FYNNEI. There are 16 residues in the CDR3. Losses at the gene ends were 3 bases for V and 3 bases for J; bases not matched to a gene: 9.

The chain has TRBV27 and TRBJ1-5, with D unresolved. The CDR3 consists of 11 residues. Germline lookup yields CDR1 MNHEY and CDR2 SMNVEV (reference sequence). V was shortened by 4 bases and J by 7 bases, with 5 bases between the two germline ends. The CDR3 bases are TGTGCCAGCAGTTCTCCCCAGCCCCAGCATTTT. It codes for CASSSPQPQHF.

The V and J genes are TRBV9 and TRBJ2-7, with 10 bases lining up with TRBD1. The CDR3 is 16 amino acids. Trimming cost V 3 bases and J 3 bases; bases outside gene matches: 9. Germline V CDR1 and CDR2: SGDLS, YYNGEE. The DNA for the CDR3 is TGTGCCAGCAGCGCTTCCGGGACAGGGGTAATCTACGAGCAGTACTTC. Translation gives CASSASGTGVIYEQYF. The full variable domain, its missing parts supplied by reference TRBV9 and TRBJ2-7, is DSGVTQTPKHLITATGQRVTLRCSPRSGDLSVYWYQQSLDQGLQFLIQYYNGEERAKGNILERFSAQQFPDLHSELNLSSLELGDSALYFCASSASGTGVIYEQYFGPGTRLTVT.

The rearrangement joins TRBV19 to TRBJ2-2; 7 nucleotides line up with TRBD2. The ends lost 6 bases at V and 5 bases at J; junction bases unmatched: 12. Germline loops: CDR1 LNHDA, CDR2 SQIVND (reference sequence). CDR3 length: 16 amino acids. CDR3 residues: CASRGAGVSRTGELFF. The CDR3 region has the DNA TGTGCCAGTAGGGGCGCGGGGGTGAGTCGAACCGGGGAGCTGTTTTTT.

V gene TRBV19 combines with J gene TRBJ2-7; D might be TRBD2 (6 bases). Germline-derived CDR1 and CDR2 are LNHDA and SQIVND (reference sequence). The germline V and J ends were trimmed by 7 bases and 7 bases, with 11 bases remaining between them. The CDR3 extends over 11 amino acids. The CDR3 spells CASTQGGEQYF. CDR3 DNA: TGTGCCAGTACCCAGGGAGGAGAGCAGTACTTC. Full variable domain (outside the CDR3, taken from reference TRBV19 and TRBJ2-7): DGGITQSPKYLFRKEGQNVTLSCEQNLNHDAMYWYRQDPGQGLRLIYYSQIVNDFQKGDIAEGYSVSREKKESFPLTVTSAQKNPTAFYLCASTQGGEQYFGPGTRLTVT.

V usage is TRBV12-3 or TRBV12-4 and J usage is TRBJ2-7; D unresolved. V was pared by 1 base and J by 1 base, with 5 bases between. The CDR3 is made up of 13 amino acids. The CDR3 nucleotides are TGTGCCAGCAGTTTAGGGCGGTCCTACGAGCAGTACTTC. Protein: CASSLGRSYEQYF.

The genes are TRBV6-5 and TRBJ2-5; 7 bases fit TRBD1. The germline V gene encodes CDR1 MNHEY and CDR2 SVGAGI. This CDR3 has 13 amino acids. With 7 bases clipped from V and 4 bases from J, the junction kept 6 bases outside the gene matches. The CDR3 coding sequence is TGTGCCAGCAAGATAGGGGGCAGAGAGACCCAGTACTTC. Amino acid sequence: CASKIGGRETQYF.

This clone has a handful of counts. CDR3 protein: CASSLASGWNTGELFF. The CDR3 coding sequence is TGTGCCAGCAGCTTGGCCTCGGGGTGGAACACCGGGGAGCTGTTTTTT. The chain is built from TRBV5-4 and TRBJ2-2; TRBD2 is a possible D gene (5 bases). The ends were cut back, 0 bases at V and 1 base at J, with 10 bases in the middle. The CDR3 is 16 amino acids. Looked up from germline, CDR1 is SGHNT and CDR2 is YYREEE (reference sequence).

This chain connects TRBV4-1 to TRBJ1-5, with TRBD1 as a possible D gene (6 bases). CDR1 MGHRA and CDR2 YSYEKL come from the germline V gene. The CDR3 contains 13 residues. V lost 1 base to trimming and J lost 9 bases, with 10 bases between them. CDR3 nucleotides: TGCGCCAGCAGCCAAGCAGGGGTTACGCCCCAGCATTTT. It encodes CASSQAGVTPQHF.

The CDR3 DNA reads as TGTGCCAGCAGGTACAGGGCACAAGAGACCCAGTACTTC. Its translation: CASRYRAQETQYF. The rearrangement uses TRBV12-3 or TRBV12-4 and TRBJ2-5; a possible D gene is TRBD1 (6 bases). The CDR3 is made up of 13 amino acids. V lost 6 bases, J lost 2 bases, and 10 bases lay in between.

This clone was detected once. This rearrangement joins TRBV5-1 to TRBJ1-2; 7 bases align to TRBD1. The V segment lost 0 bases and the J segment 6 bases; nucleotides outside the gene matches: 11. Germline-derived CDR1 and CDR2 are SGHRS and YFSETQ. This CDR3 spans 16 amino acids. DNA of the CDR3: TGCGCCAGCAGCTTGGAAGCACAGGGGAGTGTGCATGGCTACACCTTC. Protein: CASSLEAQGSVHGYTF.

This chain connects TRBV9 to TRBJ1-1; D unclear. Germline CDR1 and CDR2: SGDLS and YYNGEE. The CDR3 contains 13 residues. V was clipped by 2 bases and J by 0 bases, with 5 bases between them. In DNA form, the CDR3 reads TGTGCCAGCAGCGTGTTTATGAACACTGAAGCTTTCTTT. Protein product: CASSVFMNTEAFF.

The CDR3 DNA follows: TGTGCCAGCAGCCCAGAACGGGGGGCTCGGGAGACCCAGTACTTC. Its protein is CASSPERGARETQYF. J is TRBJ2-5 and V is TRBV6-6, with a weak D call TRBD2 (7 bases). The germline gives CDR1 MNHNY, CDR2 SVGAGI (reference sequence). The V end lost 6 bases, the J end lost 5 bases, and 19 bases lay between the germline ends. The CDR3 contains 15 residues.

The chain couples TRBV2 to TRBJ1-5; D is undetermined. The CDR3 extends over 14 amino acids. CDR1 is SNHLY, CDR2 FYNNEI, per germline. V lost 7 bases to trimming and J lost 5 bases, with 15 bases between them. The CDR3 sequence: CASKYGTADQPQHF. The CDR3 DNA sequence: TGTGCCAGCAAATACGGAACAGCCGATCAGCCCCAGCATTTT.

The chain has TRBV18 and TRBJ1-2, with D unclear. CDR1 and CDR2 (germline): KGHSH, LQKENI. CDR3 length equals 13 residues. V lost 4 bases and J 5 bases, leaving 11 bases between the germline ends. The CDR3 nucleotides are TGTGCCAGCTCACGGGAGGCGGAATATGGCTACACCTTC. This gives the protein CASSREAEYGYTF.

The CDR3 DNA is TGTGCCACCTCTAGCGGGGGGCTCCAAGAGACCCAGTACTTC. Amino acid sequence: CATSSGGLQETQYF. The V gene is TRBV19, the J gene TRBJ2-5; 11 nucleotides match TRBD2. This CDR3 region has 14 residues. V shed 10 bases, J shed 1 base, and the junction held 5 bases outside the gene matches. Germline V CDR1 and CDR2: LNHDA, SQIVND (reference sequence).

The chain is built from TRBV5-1 and TRBJ1-6; 12 bases map to TRBD1. CDR1 SGHRS and CDR2 YFSETQ come from the germline V gene. The junction had 12 bases not matched to a gene; V was cut back by 4 bases and J by 10 bases. The CDR3 spans 17 residues. The CDR3, as DNA: TGCGCCAGCAGCGAATATAAGGGACAGGGGGCTAGATCACCCCTCCACTTT. Its protein product is CASSEYKGQGARSPLHF.